This is a list of T cell receptor beta chains from one sample in a study of blood T cell repertoires in COVID-19. Profiling relied on immunoSEQ multiplex PCR, and the TCRdb table lists in-frame clones only, not all of them. This table holds 120,000 to 150,000 clones, roughly nine tenths found once. Sample: peripheral blood. These receptors all come from a woman in her sixties or seventies with active COVID-19. Each CDR3 is given with its conserved first and last residue. The order of the fields is D gene, J gene, CDR3 length, clone size, V gene, CDR3 DNA, CDR3 protein. A D gene is named only where the DNA matches it firmly. The listing skips clone size in some rows; elsewhere it reads once, few, many or a size class.

>.|TRBJ2-7|18|.|TRBV3-1/TRBV3-2
TGTGCCAGCAGCGAGACTTACATTTCGGGGACACGTACATACGAGCAGTACTTC
CASSETYISGTRTYEQYF
>TRBD2|TRBJ2-1|19|.|TRBV5-1
TGCGCCAGCAGCTTGATCGGGACAGGGACTAGCGGGACCTACAATGAGCAGTTCTTC
CASSLIGTGTSGTYNEQFF
>TRBD1|TRBJ1-5|15|.|TRBV24-1
TGTGCCACCAGTGCGGGGACAGGACGCAATCAGCCCCAGCATTTT
CATSAGTGRNQPQHF
>.|TRBJ2-1|15|.|TRBV19
TGTGCCAGTAGTATAGAGGACACCGGGGGCAATGAGCAGTTCTTC
CASSIEDTGGNEQFF
>TRBD1|TRBJ2-7|17|.|TRBV7-2
TGTGCCAGCAGCTTAGCTTCAGGGGGACAGGGTTCCTACGAGCAGTACTTC
CASSLASGGQGSYEQYF
>.|TRBJ2-3|14|.|TRBV5-4
TGTGCCAGCAGCCGCGGAGTAAGCACAGATACGCAGTATTTT
CASSRGVSTDTQYF
>TRBD1|TRBJ1-1|11|once|TRBV18
TGTGCCAGCTCACCAAGGGACAGGGCTTTCTTT
CASSPRDRAFF
>TRBD1|TRBJ2-5|14|once|TRBV15
TGTGCCACCAGCTTCTCCGGGACAGGGCAGACCCAGTACTTC
CATSFSGTGQTQYF
>TRBD2|TRBJ2-2|14|.|TRBV13
TGTGCCAGCAGAGCGGGAGGGTTATCCGGGGAGCTGTTTTTT
CASRAGGLSGELFF
>TRBD1|TRBJ1-2|14|.|TRBV28
TGTGCCAGCAGCCGAACAGGGGGTTCGGGTGGCTACACCTTC
CASSRTGGSGGYTF
>TRBD1|TRBJ2-7|15|.|TRBV7-3
TGTGCCAGCAGCTTCGGACAGGGGCAGTGGAACGAGCAGTACTTC
CASSFGQGQWNEQYF
>TRBD2|TRBJ2-1|15|once|TRBV5-1
TGCGCCAGCAGCAACGGACTAGCGGGCCGCAATGAGCAGTTCTTC
CASSNGLAGRNEQFF
>TRBD2|TRBJ2-7|18|.|TRBV5-1
TGCGCCAGCAGCTTCGTAGCGGGAGGGTCGGTATATGAGTACGAGCAGTACTTC
CASSFVAGGSVYEYEQYF
>.|TRBJ2-2|16|.|TRBV18
TGTGCCAGCTCACCAGACAGGATAGAGAACACCGGGGAGCTGTTTTTT
CASSPDRIENTGELFF
>.|TRBJ1-1|12|.|TRBV28
TGTGCCAGCAGTTTGTCGGGGTATTGGGCTTTCTTT
CASSLSGYWAFF
>TRBD1|TRBJ1-2|14|.|TRBV5-1
TGCGCCAGCAGCCCGACAGGGGGCGCAGGTGGCTACACCTTC
CASSPTGGAGGYTF
>.|TRBJ1-1|16|.|TRBV19
TGTGCCAGTAGTATAGTGGTAGCAGGGGCGAACACTGAAGCTTTCTTT
CASSIVVAGANTEAFF
>.|TRBJ2-7|14|.|TRBV9
TGTGCCAGCAGCGTAGTACCGACAACCCACGAGCAGTACTTC
CASSVVPTTHEQYF
>.|TRBJ2-2|17|.|TRBV18
TGTGCCAGCTCACCCTTTCTCCTAAACCGGAACACCGGGGAGCTGTTTTTT
CASSPFLLNRNTGELFF
>.|TRBJ2-7|14|.|TRBV5-1
TGCGCCAGCAGCTCGGTTAGGAGGGGCTACGAGCAGTACTTC
CASSSVRRGYEQYF
>TRBD2|TRBJ2-1|15|.|TRBV7-3
TGTGCCAGCAGCTTGTACTCAGGACTAGCCTATGAGCAGTTCTTC
CASSLYSGLAYEQFF
>TRBD1|TRBJ2-7|14|.|TRBV28
TGTGCCAGCAGTTCTGCAGGGGGTTTGTACGAGCAGTACTTC
CASSSAGGLYEQYF
>TRBD2|TRBJ2-1|19|.|TRBV19
TGTGCCAGTAGAGGGACTAGCGGGAGGGCCTGGGGCTCCTACAATGAGCAGTTCTTC
CASRGTSGRAWGSYNEQFF
>.|TRBJ2-7|14|.|TRBV18
TGTGCCAGCTCACCACTGAGGGGGAGCTACGAGCAGTACTTC
CASSPLRGSYEQYF
>.|TRBJ1-2|13|.|TRBV10-3
TGTGCCATCAGTGTGGACACCAACTATGGCTACACCTTC
CAISVDTNYGYTF
>.|TRBJ1-1|13|.|TRBV9
TGTGCCAGCAGCGTAACTTCAAACACTGAAGCTTTCTTT
CASSVTSNTEAFF
>.|TRBJ2-1|16|once|TRBV6-2/TRBV6-3
TGTGCCAGCAGTTACCCCGAGGGCCGCCCACACAATGAGCAGTTCTTC
CASSYPEGRPHNEQFF